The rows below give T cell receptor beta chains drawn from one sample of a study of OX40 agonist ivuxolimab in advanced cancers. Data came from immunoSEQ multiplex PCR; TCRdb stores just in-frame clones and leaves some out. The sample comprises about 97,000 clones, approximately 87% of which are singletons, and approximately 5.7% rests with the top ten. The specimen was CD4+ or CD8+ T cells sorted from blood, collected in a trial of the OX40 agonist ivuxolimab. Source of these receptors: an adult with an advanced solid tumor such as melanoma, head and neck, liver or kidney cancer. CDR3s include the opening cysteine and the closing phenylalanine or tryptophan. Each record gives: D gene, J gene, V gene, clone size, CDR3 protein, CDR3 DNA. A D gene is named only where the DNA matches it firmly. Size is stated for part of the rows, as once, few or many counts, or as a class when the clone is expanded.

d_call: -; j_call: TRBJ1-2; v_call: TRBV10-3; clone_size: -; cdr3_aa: CAVQANYGYTF; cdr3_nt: TGTGCCGTACAGGCGAACTATGGCTACACCTTC
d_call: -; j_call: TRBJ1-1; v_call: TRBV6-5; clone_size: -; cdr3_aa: CASSPGRGAGAEAFF; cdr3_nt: TGTGCCAGCAGTCCCGGGAGGGGCGCAGGAGCTGAAGCTTTCTTT
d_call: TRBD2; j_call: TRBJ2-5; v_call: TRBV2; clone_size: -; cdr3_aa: CASRSGAGAQYF; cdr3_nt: TGTGCCAGCCGAAGCGGGGCTGGAGCCCAGTACTTC
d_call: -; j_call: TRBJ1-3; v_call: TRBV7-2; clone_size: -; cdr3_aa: CASSLALTYSGNTIYF; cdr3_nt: TGTGCCAGCAGCTTAGCCCTGACCTACTCTGGAAACACCATATATTTT
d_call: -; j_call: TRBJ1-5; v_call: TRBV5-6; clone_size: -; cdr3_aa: CASSLVGGQAQHF; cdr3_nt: TGTGCCAGCAGCTTGGTCGGGGGGCAAGCCCAGCATTTT
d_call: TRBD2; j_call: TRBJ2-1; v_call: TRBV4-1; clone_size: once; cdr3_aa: CASSHRVSGSSYNEQFF; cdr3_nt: TGCGCCAGCAGCCACCGGGTTAGCGGGAGCTCCTACAATGAGCAGTTCTTC
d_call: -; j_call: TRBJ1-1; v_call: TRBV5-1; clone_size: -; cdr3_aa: CASSSGLVLEAFF; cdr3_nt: TGCGCCAGCAGCTCCGGGTTGGTGCTTGAAGCTTTCTTT
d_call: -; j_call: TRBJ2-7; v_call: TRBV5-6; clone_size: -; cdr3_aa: CASSLAGRTAEQYF; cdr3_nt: TGTGCCAGCAGCTTGGCTGGTAGGACAGCCGAGCAGTACTTC
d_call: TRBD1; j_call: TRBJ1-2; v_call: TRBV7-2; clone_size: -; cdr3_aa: CASSQGTVLSNYGYTF; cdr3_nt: TGTGCCAGCAGCCAAGGGACAGTTTTGTCTAACTATGGCTACACCTTC
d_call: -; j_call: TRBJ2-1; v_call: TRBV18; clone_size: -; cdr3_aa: CASSPWQGNEQFF; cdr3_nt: TGTGCCAGCTCACCATGGCAGGGGAATGAGCAGTTCTTC
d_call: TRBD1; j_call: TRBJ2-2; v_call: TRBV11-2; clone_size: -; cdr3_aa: CASGTGRTGELFF; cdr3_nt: TGTGCCAGCGGGACAGGGAGGACCGGGGAGCTGTTTTTT
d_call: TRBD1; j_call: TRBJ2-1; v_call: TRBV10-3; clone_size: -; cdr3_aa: CAISPGQGMNEQFF; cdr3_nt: TGTGCCATCAGCCCTGGACAGGGTATGAATGAGCAGTTCTTC
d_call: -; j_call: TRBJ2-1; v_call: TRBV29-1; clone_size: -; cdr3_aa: CSVETDRTNYNEQFF; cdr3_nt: TGCAGCGTTGAAACCGACAGGACCAACTACAATGAGCAGTTCTTC
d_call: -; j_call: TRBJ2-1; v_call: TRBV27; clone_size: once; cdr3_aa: CASSLRDPYNEQFF; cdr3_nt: TGTGCCAGCAGTTTGCGGGACCCCTACAATGAGCAGTTCTTC
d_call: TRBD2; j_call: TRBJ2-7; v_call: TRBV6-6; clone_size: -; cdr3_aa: CASSYSGGSSYEQYF; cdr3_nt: TGTGCCAGCAGTTACTCGGGGGGGAGTTCCTACGAGCAGTACTTC
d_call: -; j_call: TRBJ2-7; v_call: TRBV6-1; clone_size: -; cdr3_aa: CASKETHPNYEQYF; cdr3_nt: TGTGCCAGCAAAGAGACACACCCGAACTACGAGCAGTACTTC
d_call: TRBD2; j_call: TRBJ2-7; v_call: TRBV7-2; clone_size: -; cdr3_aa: CASSPLAGRYEQYF; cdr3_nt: TGTGCCAGCAGCCCCCTAGCGGGACGCTACGAGCAGTACTTC
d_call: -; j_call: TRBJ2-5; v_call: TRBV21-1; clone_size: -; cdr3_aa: CASSKHRADNYRETQYF; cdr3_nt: TGTGCCAGCAGCAAGCACCGGGCCGACAATTATAGGGAGACCCAGTACTTC
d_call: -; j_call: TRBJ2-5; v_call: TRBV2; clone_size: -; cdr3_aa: CASSDGGNQETQYF; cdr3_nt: TGTGCCAGCAGTGATGGGGGCAACCAAGAGACCCAGTACTTC
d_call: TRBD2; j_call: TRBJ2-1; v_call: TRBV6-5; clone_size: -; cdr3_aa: CASSAGLAGLDEQFF; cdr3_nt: TGTGCCAGCAGTGCAGGACTAGCGGGTCTCGATGAGCAGTTCTTC
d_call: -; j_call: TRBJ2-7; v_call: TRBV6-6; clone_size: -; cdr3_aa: CASSPPPGGGYEQYF; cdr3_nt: TGTGCCAGCAGTCCCCCTCCAGGGGGGGGCTACGAGCAGTACTTC
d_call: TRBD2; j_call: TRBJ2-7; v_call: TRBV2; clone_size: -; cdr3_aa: CASSHLSGASYEQYF; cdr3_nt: TGTGCCAGCAGTCATCTAAGCGGGGCCTCCTACGAGCAGTACTTC
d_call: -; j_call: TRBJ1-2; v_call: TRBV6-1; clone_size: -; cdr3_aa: CASREGGYGYTF; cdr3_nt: TGTGCCAGCAGGGAGGGGGGTTATGGCTACACCTTC
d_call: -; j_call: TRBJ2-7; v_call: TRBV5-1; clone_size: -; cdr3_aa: CASSFSGQTYEQYF; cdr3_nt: TGCGCCAGCAGCTTTAGCGGACAAACCTACGAGCAGTACTTC
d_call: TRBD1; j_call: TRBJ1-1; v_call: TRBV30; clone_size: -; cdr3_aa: CAWSFGDRQDTEAFF; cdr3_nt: TGTGCCTGGAGTTTCGGGGACAGGCAGGACACTGAAGCTTTCTTT
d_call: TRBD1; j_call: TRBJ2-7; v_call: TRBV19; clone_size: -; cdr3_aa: CASSLQGARTYEQYF; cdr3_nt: TGTGCCAGTAGTCTACAGGGGGCGAGAACCTACGAGCAGTACTTC
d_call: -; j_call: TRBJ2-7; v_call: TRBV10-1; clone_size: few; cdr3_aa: CASSESRGTSYEQYF; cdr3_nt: TGCGCCAGCAGTGAGTCAAGGGGTACCTCCTACGAGCAGTACTTC
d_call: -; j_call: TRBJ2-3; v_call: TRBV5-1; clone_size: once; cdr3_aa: CASSPIGLVTDTQYF; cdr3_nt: TGCGCCAGCAGCCCCATCGGCTTGGTCACAGATACGCAGTATTTT
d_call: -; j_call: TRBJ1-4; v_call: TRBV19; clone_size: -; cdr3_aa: CASSFSGTRGEKLFF; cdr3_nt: TGTGCCAGTAGTTTCTCCGGGACTAGGGGTGAAAAACTGTTTTTT
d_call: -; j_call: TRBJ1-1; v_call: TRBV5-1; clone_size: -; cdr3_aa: CASNGDNPGNTEAFF; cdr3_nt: TGCGCCAGCAACGGCGATAATCCGGGGAACACTGAAGCTTTCTTT
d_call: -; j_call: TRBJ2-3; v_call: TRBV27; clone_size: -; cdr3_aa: CASSLSSRGRDTQYF; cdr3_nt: TGTGCCAGCAGTTTATCTTCCAGGGGCAGAGATACGCAGTATTTT
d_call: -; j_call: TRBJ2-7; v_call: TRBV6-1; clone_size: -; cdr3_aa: CASSETGSPYEQYF; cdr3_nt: TGTGCCAGCAGTGAAACAGGGAGTCCCTACGAGCAGTACTTC
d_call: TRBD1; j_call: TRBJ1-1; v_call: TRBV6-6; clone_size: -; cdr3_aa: CASRGQGSGDTEAFF; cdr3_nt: TGTGCCAGCAGGGGACAGGGGTCCGGGGACACTGAAGCTTTCTTT
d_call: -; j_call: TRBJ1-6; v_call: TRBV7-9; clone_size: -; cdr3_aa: CASSSEGGKSLHF; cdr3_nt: TGTGCCAGCAGCTCCGAAGGGGGGAAATCCCTCCACTTT
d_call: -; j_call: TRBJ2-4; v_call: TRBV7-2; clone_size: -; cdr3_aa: CASSPGSGNIQYF; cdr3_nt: TGTGCCAGCAGCCCTGGAAGTGGAAACATTCAGTACTTC
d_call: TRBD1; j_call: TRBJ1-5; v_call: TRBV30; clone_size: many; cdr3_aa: CACGTDNQPQHF; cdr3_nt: TGTGCCTGTGGGACAGACAATCAGCCCCAGCATTTT
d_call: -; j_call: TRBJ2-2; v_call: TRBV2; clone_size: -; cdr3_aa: CASTIRDTGELFF; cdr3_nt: TGTGCCAGCACCATAAGGGACACCGGGGAGCTGTTTTTT
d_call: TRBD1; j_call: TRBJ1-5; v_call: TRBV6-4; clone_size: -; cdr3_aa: CASKVDRALFQPQHF; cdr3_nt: TGTGCCAGCAAGGTGGACAGGGCTCTCTTTCAGCCCCAGCATTTT
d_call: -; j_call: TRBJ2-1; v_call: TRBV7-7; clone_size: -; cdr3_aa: CASRRPGTAPLNEQFF; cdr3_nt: TGTGCTAGCAGACGGCCGGGCACCGCCCCCCTCAATGAGCAGTTCTTC
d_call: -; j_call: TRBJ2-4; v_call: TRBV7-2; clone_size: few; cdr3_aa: CASSRRAGAENIQYF; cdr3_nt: TGTGCCAGCAGCAGACGGGCGGGGGCCGAAAACATTCAGTACTTC
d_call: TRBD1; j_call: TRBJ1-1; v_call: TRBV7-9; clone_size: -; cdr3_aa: CASSLGTGGMFTEAFF; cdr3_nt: TGTGCCAGCAGCCTAGGGACAGGGGGAATGTTTACTGAAGCTTTCTTT
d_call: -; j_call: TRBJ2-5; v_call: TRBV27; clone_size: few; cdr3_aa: CASSSASQETQYF; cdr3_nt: TGTGCCAGCAGTTCGGCAAGCCAGGAGACCCAGTACTTC
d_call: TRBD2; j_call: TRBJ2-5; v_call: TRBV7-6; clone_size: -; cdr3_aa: CASSLAKTSFQETQYF; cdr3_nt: TGTGCCAGCAGCTTAGCCAAGACTAGCTTCCAAGAGACCCAGTACTTC
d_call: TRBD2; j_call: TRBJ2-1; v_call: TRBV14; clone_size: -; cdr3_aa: CASSQLAGAYNEQFF; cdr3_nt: TGTGCCAGCAGCCAACTAGCGGGAGCCTACAATGAGCAGTTCTTC
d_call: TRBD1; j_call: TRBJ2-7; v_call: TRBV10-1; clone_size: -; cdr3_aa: CATSTGQGSSYEQYF; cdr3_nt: TGCGCCACCTCCACGGGACAGGGGAGCTCCTACGAGCAGTACTTC
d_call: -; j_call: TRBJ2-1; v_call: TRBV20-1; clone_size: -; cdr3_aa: CSARPGNEQFF; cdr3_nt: TGCAGTGCTAGGCCTGGGAATGAGCAGTTCTTC
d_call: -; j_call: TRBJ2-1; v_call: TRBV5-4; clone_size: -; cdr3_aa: CASSLRVTGTYNEQFF; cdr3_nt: TGTGCCAGCAGCTTACGGGTTACAGGGACCTACAATGAGCAGTTCTTC
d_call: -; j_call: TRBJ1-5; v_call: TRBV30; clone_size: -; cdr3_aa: CAYQRQANQPQHF; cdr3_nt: TGTGCCTACCAACGACAGGCAAATCAGCCCCAGCATTTT
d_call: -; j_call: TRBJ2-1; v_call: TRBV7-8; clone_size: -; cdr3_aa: CASSSQGMAGLRIYNEQFF; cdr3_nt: TGTGCCAGCAGCTCTCAGGGTATGGCAGGGCTCCGTATTTACAATGAGCAGTTCTTC
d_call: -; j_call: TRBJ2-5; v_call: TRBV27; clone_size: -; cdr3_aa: CASSLSSLGRTNEETQYF; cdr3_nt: TGTGCCAGCAGTTTATCGTCCCTGGGACGGACTAACGAAGAGACCCAGTACTTC
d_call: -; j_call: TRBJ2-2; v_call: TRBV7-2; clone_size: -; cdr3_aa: CASSLMTGNTGELFF; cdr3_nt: TGTGCCAGCAGCTTAATGACAGGGAACACCGGGGAGCTGTTTTTT
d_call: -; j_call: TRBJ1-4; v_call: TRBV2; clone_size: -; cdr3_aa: CASSYTGQKLFF; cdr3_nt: TGTGCCAGCAGTTATACGGGCCAAAAACTGTTTTTT
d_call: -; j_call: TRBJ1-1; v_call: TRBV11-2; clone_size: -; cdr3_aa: CASSLDRDTEAFF; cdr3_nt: TGTGCCAGCAGCTTAGATCGGGACACTGAAGCTTTCTTT
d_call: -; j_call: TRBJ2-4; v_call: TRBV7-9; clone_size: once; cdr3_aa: CASSPAGQAKNIQYF; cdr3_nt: TGTGCCAGCAGCCCAGCGGGACAGGCCAAAAACATTCAGTACTTC
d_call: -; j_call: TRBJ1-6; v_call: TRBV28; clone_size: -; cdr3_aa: CASSPTGRGNNSPLHF; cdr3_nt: TGTGCCAGCAGCCCTACAGGGAGGGGTAATAATTCACCCCTCCACTTT
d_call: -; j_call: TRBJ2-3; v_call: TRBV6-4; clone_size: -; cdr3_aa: CASSVTVGDTQYF; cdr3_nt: TGTGCCAGCAGTGTGACGGTGGGAGATACGCAGTATTTT
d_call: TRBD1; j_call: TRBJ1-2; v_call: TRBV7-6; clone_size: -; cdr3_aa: CASSLTGGRYGYTF; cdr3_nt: TGTGCCAGCAGCCTTACAGGGGGTCGCTATGGCTACACCTTC
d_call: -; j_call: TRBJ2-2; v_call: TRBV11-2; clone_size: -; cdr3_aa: CASSLGFGNTGELFF; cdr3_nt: TGTGCCAGCAGCTTAGGATTTGGGAACACCGGGGAGCTGTTTTTT
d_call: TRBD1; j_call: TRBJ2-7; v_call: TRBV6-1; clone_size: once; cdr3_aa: CASSLQGAANYEQYF; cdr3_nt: TGTGCCAGCAGTTTACAGGGGGCTGCTAACTACGAGCAGTACTTC